These T cell receptor beta chains were read from a single sample in a study of CDR3 diversity in severe acne. TCRdb analysed the PCR reads with MiXCR anew, one entry per CDR3 protein. The table has tens of thousands of distinct CDR3 sequences, 49% seen once. The sequencing sample was made of blood. The origin of the receptors is a male donor with severe acne vulgaris. Both conserved end residues are part of each CDR3. Each record gives: J gene, V gene, D gene, clone size, CDR3 protein, CDR3 DNA. A D gene is named only where the DNA matches it firmly. Part of the rows lack a size; the others show once, few, many or a class for expanded clones.

>TRBJ2-1|TRBV9|TRBD2|few
CASSVAGGNFVNEQFF
TGTGCCAGCAGCGTAGCGGGGGGGAACTTCGTCAATGAGCAGTTCTTC
>TRBJ2-7|TRBV6-2/TRBV6-3|NA|many
CASSLTARHYEQYF
TGTGCCAGCAGTCTCACCGCGAGACACTACGAGCAGTACTTC
>TRBJ2-2|TRBV10-2|TRBD2|many
CASSEREAGELFF
TGCGCCAGCAGTGAGCGGGAGGCCGGGGAGCTGTTTTTT
>TRBJ2-6|TRBV24-1|NA|NA
CATSGTAYGANVLTF
TGTGCCACCAGTGGTACGGCTTATGGGGCCAACGTCCTGACTTTC
>TRBJ1-4|TRBV25-1|NA|NA
CASVRVIGANEKLFF
TGTGCCAGCGTCAGGGTCATAGGGGCTAATGAAAAACTGTTTTTT
>TRBJ2-2|TRBV20-1|NA|NA
CRLGTGTGELFF
TGCAGGTTAGGGACGGGCACAGGGGAGCTGTTTTTT
>TRBJ1-2|TRBV7-9|NA|NA
CASSQNYDRTYGYTF
TGTGCCAGCAGTCAGAATTATGACAGGACGTATGGCTACACCTTC
>TRBJ1-6|TRBV9|TRBD1|NA
CASSLPPGQALHF
TGTGCCAGCAGCCTTCCCCCGGGACAGGCCCTCCACTTT
>TRBJ2-1|TRBV29-1|TRBD2|NA
CSVVPSGRDNEQFF
TGCAGCGTTGTCCCTAGCGGGAGAGACAATGAGCAGTTCTTC
>TRBJ1-2|TRBV7-9|NA|few
CASSLAGQNYGYTF
TGTGCCAGCAGCTTAGCTGGTCAAAACTATGGCTACACCTTC
>TRBJ1-2|TRBV20-1|NA|NA
CSASSPVNYGYTF
TGCAGTGCTAGTAGTCCGGTGAACTATGGCTACACCTTC
>TRBJ2-7|TRBV7-9|NA|NA
CASSLAQGTIYEQYF
TGTGCCAGCAGCTTAGCGCAGGGCACTATATACGAGCAGTACTTC
>TRBJ2-1|TRBV4-1|NA|NA
CASSQVPEQFF
TGCGCCAGCAGCCAAGTCCCTGAGCAGTTCTTC
>TRBJ2-7|TRBV6-5|NA|NA
CVSSYEGVGSYEQYF
TGTGTCAGCAGTTACGAGGGGGTGGGCTCCTACGAGCAGTACTTC
>TRBJ1-3|TRBV5-1|NA|few
CASSLSPGPSRNTIYF
TGCGCCAGCAGCTTGTCCCCAGGGCCCAGCCGAAACACCATATATTTT
>TRBJ2-5|TRBV20-1|NA|NA
CNALEGRTWETQYF
TGTAATGCTTTGGAGGGAAGAACCTGGGAGACCCAGTACTTC
>TRBJ2-1|TRBV7-9|TRBD2|many
CASSSTIGTIYNEQFF
TGTGCCAGCAGCTCTACCATTGGGACTATTTACAATGAGCAGTTCTTC
>TRBJ2-7|TRBV28|TRBD2|NA
CASRKLAGGLYF
TGTGCCAGCAGGAAACTAGCGGGAGGGTTGTACTTC
>TRBJ2-7|TRBV10-3|NA|NA
CASSYHGSSYEQYF
TGTGCCAGCAGTTACCACGGGAGTTCCTACGAGCAGTACTTC
>TRBJ2-7|TRBV10-3|NA|few
CAISEPGPSYEQYF
TGTGCCATCAGTGAACCGGGACCAAGCTACGAGCAGTACTTC
>TRBJ1-5|TRBV20-1|NA|many
CSAHEITPHQPQHF
TGCAGTGCCCATGAAATCACACCTCATCAGCCCCAGCATTTT
>TRBJ1-3|TRBV2|NA|few
CASSGGGSGNTIYF
TGTGCCAGCAGCGGGGGGGGCTCTGGAAACACCATATATTTT
>TRBJ2-7|TRBV10-3|TRBD2|NA
CAISEGLAGDKYEQYF
TGTGCCATCAGTGAGGGACTAGCGGGAGATAAGTACGAGCAGTACTTC
>TRBJ2-5|TRBV7-9|NA|many
CASSDQLGTQYF
TGTGCCAGCAGCGACCAGCTCGGGACCCAGTACTTC
>TRBJ1-5|TRBV11-1|NA|NA
CASSLGRRGGSNQPQHF
TGTGCCAGCAGCTTGGGACGTAGGGGTGGTAGCAATCAGCCCCAGCATTTT
>TRBJ1-1|TRBV6-5|NA|few
CASSRGNTEAFF
TGTGCCAGCTCCAGGGGGAACACTGAAGCTTTCTTT
>TRBJ1-5|TRBV19|TRBD1|medium-sized
CASVRQGLNQPQHF
TGTGCCAGTGTACGACAGGGCCTCAATCAGCCCCAGCATTTT
>TRBJ2-7|TRBV11-2|NA|many
CASSLEAGYEQYF
TGTGCCAGCAGCTTAGAGGCGGGCTACGAGCAGTACTTC